This TCR beta chain was sequenced for a study of prognosis after radiotherapy for stage I lung cancer. Study overall: The period between 2018 and early 2019 saw the enrollment of stage I non-small cell lung cancer patients. Whole-study findings and limits: A difference in TRBV and TRBJ gene usage was reportedly seen between patients with and without metastases. Tumor-specific reactivity of the expanded TCR clones remained undetermined.

There were around 6 milliliters of peripheral blood drawn at each of two time points. Turning to this clonotype: The antigen is undetermined.

The authors amplified TCR beta CDR3 from genomic DNA using two-round multiplex PCR. Round-one PCR had primers specific to each TRBV and TRBJ gene. TCRdb processed the multiplex PCR reads anew with MiXCR; each CDR3 protein has one entry. The sample yields 30,000 to 35,000 distinct CDR3 sequences, around half seen once. The origin of this receptor is a donor aged 50 or older with non-small cell lung cancer. This specimen consisted of PBMCs, obtained before or after stereotactic body radiation therapy (not recorded which).

The CDR3 protein is CASSVPSRGSFGYTF. The CDR3, as DNA: TGTGCCAGCAGCGTGCCCTCCCGGGGCTCATTTGGCTACACCTTC. V usage is TRBV9 and J usage is TRBJ1-2; D may be TRBD1 (5 bases). The germline V gene encodes CDR1 SGDLS and CDR2 YYNGEE. V was trimmed by 2 bases and J by 7 bases, leaving 18 bases between them. The CDR3 runs 15 residues.